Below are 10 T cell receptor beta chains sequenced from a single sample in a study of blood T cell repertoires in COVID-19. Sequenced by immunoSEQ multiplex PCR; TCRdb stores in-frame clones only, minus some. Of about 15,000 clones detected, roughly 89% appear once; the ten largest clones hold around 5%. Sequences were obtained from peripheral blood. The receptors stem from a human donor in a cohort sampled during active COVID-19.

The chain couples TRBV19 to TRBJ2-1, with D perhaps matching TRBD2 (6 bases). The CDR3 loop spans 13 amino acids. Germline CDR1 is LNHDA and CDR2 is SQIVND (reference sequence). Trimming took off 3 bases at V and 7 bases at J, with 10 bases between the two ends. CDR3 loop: CASSIGSGNEQFF. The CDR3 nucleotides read TGTGCCAGTAGTATCGGGAGTGGGAATGAGCAGTTCTTC. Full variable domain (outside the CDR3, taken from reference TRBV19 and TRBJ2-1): DGGITQSPKYLFRKEGQNVTLSCEQNLNHDAMYWYRQDPGQGLRLIYYSQIVNDFQKGDIAEGYSVSREKKESFPLTVTSAQKNPTAFYLCASSIGSGNEQFFGPGTRLTVL.

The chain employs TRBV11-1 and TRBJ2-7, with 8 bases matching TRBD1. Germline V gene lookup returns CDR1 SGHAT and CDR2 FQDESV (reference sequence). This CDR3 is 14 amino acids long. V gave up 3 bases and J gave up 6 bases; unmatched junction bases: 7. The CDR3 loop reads CASSFSQGAVEQYF. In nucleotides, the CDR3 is TGTGCCAGCAGCTTTAGCCAGGGGGCTGTCGAGCAGTACTTC.

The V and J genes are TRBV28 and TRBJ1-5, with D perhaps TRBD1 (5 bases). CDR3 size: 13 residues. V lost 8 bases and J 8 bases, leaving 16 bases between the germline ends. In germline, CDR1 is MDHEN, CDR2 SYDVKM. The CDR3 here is CASQGHSREPQHF. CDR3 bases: TGTGCCAGCCAAGGACACTCCCGAGAGCCCCAGCATTTT. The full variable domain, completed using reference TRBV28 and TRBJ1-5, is DVKVTQSSRYLVKRTGEKVFLECVQDMDHENMFWYRQDPGLGLRLIYFSYDVKMKEKGDIPEGYSVSREKKERFSLILESASTNQTSMYLCASQGHSREPQHFGDGTRLSIL.

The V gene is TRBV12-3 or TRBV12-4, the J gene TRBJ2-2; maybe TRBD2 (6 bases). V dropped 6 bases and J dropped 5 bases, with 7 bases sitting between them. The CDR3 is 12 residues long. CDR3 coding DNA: TGTGCCAGCAGGGGGGGTACCGGGGAGCTGTTTTTT. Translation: CASRGGTGELFF.

This CDR3 reads CASSQGGQGAQETQYF. The CDR3 coding sequence is TGTGCCAGCAGCCAAGGGGGACAGGGGGCTCAAGAGACCCAGTACTTC. The chain links TRBV4-2 to TRBJ2-5; 12 bases line up with TRBD1. Germline assignment: CDR1 LGHNA and CDR2 YNFKEQ. The CDR3 contains 16 residues. With V trimmed by 1 base and J by 2 bases, 2 bases remained unmatched.

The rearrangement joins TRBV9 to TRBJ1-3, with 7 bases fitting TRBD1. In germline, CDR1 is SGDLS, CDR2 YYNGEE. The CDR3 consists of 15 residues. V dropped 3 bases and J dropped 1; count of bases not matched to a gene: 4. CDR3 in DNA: TGTGCCAGCAGCGAGAAGACAGGGTCTGGAAACACCATATATTTT. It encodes CASSEKTGSGNTIYF. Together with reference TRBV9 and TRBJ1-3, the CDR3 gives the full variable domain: DSGVTQTPKHLITATGQRVTLRCSPRSGDLSVYWYQQSLDQGLQFLIQYYNGEERAKGNILERFSAQQFPDLHSELNLSSLELGDSALYFCASSEKTGSGNTIYFGEGSWLTVV.

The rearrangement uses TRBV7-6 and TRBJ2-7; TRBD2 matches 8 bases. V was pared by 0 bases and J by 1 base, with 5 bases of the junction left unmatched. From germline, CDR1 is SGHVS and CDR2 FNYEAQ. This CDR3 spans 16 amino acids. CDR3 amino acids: CASSLAVPSGSYEQYF. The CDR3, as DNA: TGTGCCAGCAGCTTAGCGGTCCCTAGCGGGTCCTACGAGCAGTACTTC.

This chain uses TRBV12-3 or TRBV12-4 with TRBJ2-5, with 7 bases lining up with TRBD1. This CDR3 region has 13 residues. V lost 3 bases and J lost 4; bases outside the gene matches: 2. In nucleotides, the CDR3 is TGTGCCAGCAGTTTTTACAGGGGAGAGACCCAGTACTTC. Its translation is CASSFYRGETQYF.

CDR3 nucleotides: TGCGCCAGCAGCCAACAATTCGGACTAGTCGCAGATACGCAGTATTTT. It codes for CASSQQFGLVADTQYF. This chain connects TRBV4-1 to TRBJ2-3; 7 bases are a match to TRBD2. Germline CDR1 reads MGHRA; CDR2 reads YSYEKL. CDR3 length equals 16 residues. V trimming: 2 bases; J trimming: 4 bases; junction bases outside the gene matches: 9.

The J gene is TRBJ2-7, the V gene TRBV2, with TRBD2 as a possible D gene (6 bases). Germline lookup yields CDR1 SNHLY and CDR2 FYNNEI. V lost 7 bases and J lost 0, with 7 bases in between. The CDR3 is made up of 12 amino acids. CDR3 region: CASMTSSYEQYF. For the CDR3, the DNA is TGTGCCAGCATGACTAGCTCCTACGAGCAGTACTTC.